A selection of T cell receptor beta chains follows, all from one sample in a study of T cells in Graves' hyperthyroidism and ophthalmopathy. Each CDR3 protein gets one entry after TCRdb re-called the multiplex PCR reads with MiXCR. Found here are more than 450,000 distinct CDR3 sequences, 12% to 15% of them singletons; the top ten hold roughly 14%. Sequenced: blood. These TCRs come from a woman aged 40 to 55 with Graves' hyperthyroidism. The CDR3 runs from the conserved cysteine through the conserved F or W. Fields, in order: V gene, J gene, clone size, D gene, CDR3 DNA, CDR3 protein. A D gene is named only where the DNA matches it firmly. For some rows the clone size is stated as once, few or many, or as a class when expanded; others skip it.

V gene: TRBV7-3
J gene: TRBJ2-1
clone size: many
D gene: NA
CDR3 DNA: TGTGCCAGCAGCAATTTCGGGCTACCTTTCTACAATGAGCAGTTCTTC
CDR3 protein: CASSNFGLPFYNEQFF

V gene: TRBV7-9
J gene: TRBJ2-3
clone size: many
D gene: TRBD1
CDR3 DNA: TGTGCCAGCAGCACGAATCCGGGACAGGGAAGCACAGATACGCAGTATTTT
CDR3 protein: CASSTNPGQGSTDTQYF

V gene: TRBV7-9
J gene: TRBJ1-2
clone size: NA
D gene: TRBD1
CDR3 DNA: TGTGCCAGCAGCGACCCACAGGGGGATATAACTAATGGCTACACCTTC
CDR3 protein: CASSDPQGDITNGYTF

V gene: TRBV30
J gene: TRBJ1-2
clone size: many
D gene: TRBD1
CDR3 DNA: TGTGCCTGGAGTGTGGGGGACAGGGGGCCCCGGTGGGGCTACACCTTC
CDR3 protein: CAWSVGDRGPRWGYTF

V gene: TRBV5-1
J gene: TRBJ2-1
clone size: few
D gene: TRBD2
CDR3 DNA: TGCGCCAGCAGCCTTGTGGGACTAGCGGGAGGGGACTGGGAGCAGTTCTTC
CDR3 protein: CASSLVGLAGGDWEQFF

V gene: TRBV28
J gene: TRBJ1-2
clone size: many
D gene: NA
CDR3 DNA: TGTGCCAGCAGTCCCCCGGGGGCGCTAGGTGGCTACACCTTC
CDR3 protein: CASSPPGALGGYTF

V gene: TRBV28
J gene: TRBJ2-3
clone size: few
D gene: TRBD1
CDR3 DNA: TGTGCCAGCAGTCACCTCGGGACAGGGGGCACAGATACGCAGTATTTT
CDR3 protein: CASSHLGTGGTDTQYF

V gene: TRBV2
J gene: TRBJ2-5
clone size: many
D gene: NA
CDR3 DNA: TGTGCCAGCAGTGAGGCGGGGCCCCAAGAGACCCAGTACTTC
CDR3 protein: CASSEAGPQETQYF

V gene: TRBV20-1
J gene: TRBJ1-5
clone size: many
D gene: TRBD1
CDR3 DNA: TGCAGTGCTCCACAGGGGGGAAATCAGCCCCAGCATTTT
CDR3 protein: CSAPQGGNQPQHF

V gene: TRBV27
J gene: TRBJ2-3
clone size: many
D gene: TRBD1
CDR3 DNA: TGTGCCAGCAGTTTATGGACAGGGGAGTATACGCAGTATTTT
CDR3 protein: CASSLWTGEYTQYF

V gene: TRBV30
J gene: TRBJ1-1
clone size: many
D gene: NA
CDR3 DNA: TGTGCCTGGAGACGCGGGGCAGAGATTAACACTGAAGCTTTCTTT
CDR3 protein: CAWRRGAEINTEAFF

V gene: TRBV6-1
J gene: TRBJ1-2
clone size: few
D gene: TRBD1
CDR3 DNA: TGTGCCAGCAGCCACAGGGGACCGGCCTATGGCTACACCTTC
CDR3 protein: CASSHRGPAYGYTF

V gene: TRBV20-1
J gene: TRBJ1-2
clone size: NA
D gene: NA
CDR3 DNA: TGCAGTGCATCGGACAGCTATGGCTACACCTTC
CDR3 protein: CSASDSYGYTF

V gene: TRBV12-3/TRBV12-4
J gene: TRBJ2-3
clone size: many
D gene: TRBD2
CDR3 DNA: TGTGCCAGCAGTTGGCGGGAGGGCACAGATACGCAGTATTTT
CDR3 protein: CASSWREGTDTQYF

V gene: TRBV5-1
J gene: TRBJ2-1
clone size: many
D gene: NA
CDR3 DNA: TGCGCCAGCAGCTTGGTGCTGGGGCTCTCCTACAATGAGCAGTTCTTC
CDR3 protein: CASSLVLGLSYNEQFF

V gene: TRBV5-4
J gene: TRBJ1-2
clone size: NA
D gene: TRBD1
CDR3 DNA: TGTGCCAGCAGCTCACAGGGGAGGGATGGCTACACCTTC
CDR3 protein: CASSSQGRDGYTF

V gene: TRBV12-3/TRBV12-4
J gene: TRBJ2-4
clone size: many
D gene: TRBD2
CDR3 DNA: TGTGCCAGCAGTCCACTAGCGGAGGGAAACATTCAGTACTTC
CDR3 protein: CASSPLAEGNIQYF

V gene: TRBV9
J gene: TRBJ2-3
clone size: NA
D gene: NA
CDR3 DNA: TGTGCCAGCAGCGTTAGCGGTTTCACAGATACGCAGTATTTT
CDR3 protein: CASSVSGFTDTQYF

V gene: TRBV12-3/TRBV12-4
J gene: TRBJ1-5
clone size: NA
D gene: NA
CDR3 DNA: TGTGCCAGCAGTGTAGGTGAGCCCCAGCATTTT
CDR3 protein: CASSVGEPQHF

V gene: TRBV11-2
J gene: TRBJ1-2
clone size: many
D gene: NA
CDR3 DNA: TGTGCCAGCAGCTTAGTGGACAGTTTCTACGGCTACACCTTC
CDR3 protein: CASSLVDSFYGYTF

V gene: TRBV18
J gene: TRBJ1-5
clone size: NA
D gene: NA
CDR3 DNA: TGTGCCAGCTCTACGAGTGCGAATAGCAATCAGCCCCAGCATTTT
CDR3 protein: CASSTSANSNQPQHF

V gene: TRBV6-5
J gene: TRBJ2-7
clone size: NA
D gene: NA
CDR3 DNA: TGTGCCAGCAGTTACGCGCCTAATTACGAGCAGTACTTC
CDR3 protein: CASSYAPNYEQYF

V gene: TRBV2
J gene: TRBJ2-3
clone size: NA
D gene: NA
CDR3 DNA: TGTGCCAGCAGTGATAGTGCCTCTAGCACAGATACGCAGTATTTT
CDR3 protein: CASSDSASSTDTQYF

V gene: TRBV3-1
J gene: TRBJ2-7
clone size: few
D gene: NA
CDR3 DNA: TGTGCCAGCAGCCAAGACCCCCGGGCCCTCTCCTACGAGCAGTACTTC
CDR3 protein: CASSQDPRALSYEQYF

V gene: TRBV3-1
J gene: TRBJ2-3
clone size: NA
D gene: NA
CDR3 DNA: TGTGCCAGCAGCCAAGACATACAATCTAGCACAGATACGCAGTATTTT
CDR3 protein: CASSQDIQSSTDTQYF

V gene: TRBV28
J gene: TRBJ2-6
clone size: few
D gene: NA
CDR3 DNA: TGTGCCACTATGATATGGCAGGGCTCTGGGGCCAACGTCCTGACTTTC
CDR3 protein: CATMIWQGSGANVLTF

V gene: TRBV12-3/TRBV12-4
J gene: TRBJ2-1
clone size: many
D gene: TRBD1
CDR3 DNA: TGTGCCAGCACCCGGGCCGGGACAGGGATATGGGCCTACAATGAGCAGTTCTTC
CDR3 protein: CASTRAGTGIWAYNEQFF

V gene: TRBV15
J gene: TRBJ1-4
clone size: few
D gene: NA
CDR3 DNA: TGTGCCACCAGCAGAGAGGGGGAAAAACTGTTTTTT
CDR3 protein: CATSREGEKLFF

V gene: TRBV9
J gene: TRBJ1-4
clone size: few
D gene: NA
CDR3 DNA: TGTGCCAGCAGCGTAGGAAGTCGGGCTGAAAATGAAAAACTGTTTTTT
CDR3 protein: CASSVGSRAENEKLFF

V gene: TRBV20-1
J gene: TRBJ1-6
clone size: few
D gene: TRBD1
CDR3 DNA: TGCAGTGCCACAAGACAGGGATTGGATAGTTCACCCCTCCACTTT
CDR3 protein: CSATRQGLDSSPLHF

V gene: TRBV5-1
J gene: TRBJ2-7
clone size: many
D gene: NA
CDR3 DNA: TGCGCCAGCAGCTTTTCTACGGGGTCCTACGAGCAGTACTTC
CDR3 protein: CASSFSTGSYEQYF

V gene: TRBV11-2
J gene: TRBJ2-1
clone size: many
D gene: TRBD1
CDR3 DNA: TGTGCCAGCAGCAAATTAACGGACAGGGCGAACAATGAGCAGTTCTTC
CDR3 protein: CASSKLTDRANNEQFF

V gene: TRBV20-1
J gene: TRBJ2-7
clone size: many
D gene: NA
CDR3 DNA: TGCAGTGTCACGGGAGTATTCGTGTACGAGCAGTACTTC
CDR3 protein: CSVTGVFVYEQYF

V gene: TRBV6-1
J gene: TRBJ1-1
clone size: many
D gene: TRBD1
CDR3 DNA: TGTGCCAGCAGTGAGTACGGACAGGGGGCCACTGAAGCTTTCTTT
CDR3 protein: CASSEYGQGATEAFF

V gene: TRBV7-4
J gene: TRBJ2-3
clone size: NA
D gene: NA
CDR3 DNA: TGTGCCAGCAGCTTAGATGGGGGGCTGACAGATACGCAGTATTTT
CDR3 protein: CASSLDGGLTDTQYF

V gene: TRBV5-6
J gene: TRBJ1-1
clone size: NA
D gene: NA
CDR3 DNA: TGTGCCAGTGCGAAAGGGAACACTGAAGCTTCCTTT
CDR3 protein: CASAKGNTEASF

V gene: TRBV20-1
J gene: TRBJ2-3
clone size: many
D gene: TRBD2
CDR3 DNA: TGCAGTGCTAGGTTGGCGGGAGGCAAAGATACGCAGTATTTT
CDR3 protein: CSARLAGGKDTQYF

V gene: TRBV12-3/TRBV12-4
J gene: TRBJ2-1
clone size: many
D gene: TRBD2
CDR3 DNA: TGTGCCAGCAGAACAGGACTAGCGGCCCAATCCTACAATGAGCAGTTCTTC
CDR3 protein: CASRTGLAAQSYNEQFF

V gene: TRBV3-1
J gene: TRBJ2-3
clone size: few
D gene: TRBD1
CDR3 DNA: TGTGCCAGCAGCCAAGATACCAGGGGGACAGATACGCAGTATTTT
CDR3 protein: CASSQDTRGTDTQYF

V gene: TRBV11-3
J gene: TRBJ2-2
clone size: NA
D gene: NA
CDR3 DNA: TGTGCCAGCAGCTTAGTCACAGGGTTCGGGGAGCTGTTTTTT
CDR3 protein: CASSLVTGFGELFF

V gene: TRBV20-1
J gene: TRBJ2-7
clone size: many
D gene: NA
CDR3 DNA: TGCAGTGCTGTAGGGGGTAGGAGCCCCTACGAGCAGTACTTC
CDR3 protein: CSAVGGRSPYEQYF

V gene: TRBV20-1
J gene: TRBJ2-7
clone size: many
D gene: TRBD2
CDR3 DNA: TGCAGTGCTAGAGGGCTAGCGGGAGGGTACGAGCAGTACTTC
CDR3 protein: CSARGLAGGYEQYF

V gene: TRBV29-1
J gene: TRBJ1-1
clone size: NA
D gene: TRBD1
CDR3 DNA: TGCAGCCCACGGCGACAGGGATGGAACACTGAAGCTTTCTTT
CDR3 protein: CSPRRQGWNTEAFF

V gene: TRBV6-2/TRBV6-3
J gene: TRBJ1-2
clone size: NA
D gene: NA
CDR3 DNA: TGTGCCAGCCTTACCGAGGAGGGCTACACCTTC
CDR3 protein: CASLTEEGYTF

V gene: TRBV30
J gene: TRBJ1-5
clone size: NA
D gene: NA
CDR3 DNA: TGTGCCTGGAGTGTACCGGGGATTCAGCCCCAGCATTTT
CDR3 protein: CAWSVPGIQPQHF